This T cell receptor beta chain was sequenced during a study of T cells expressing NK-cell markers. TCRdb reanalyzed the 5' RACE reads, giving one entry per CDR3 protein sequence and no DNA. The sample spans about half a million distinct CDR3 sequences; the ten largest clones claim roughly 1.4%. Germline V gene lookup returns CDR1 SNHLY and CDR2 FYNNEI. The CDR3 contains 14 residues. The sequence was collected from a woman aged 45 to 65 in good health. The J gene is TRBJ2-7, the V gene TRBV2. The specimen was blood T cells: a sorted CD56 or NKG2C T cell subset, CD4+ or CD8+ T cells, or bulk PBMC T cells (not recorded which). The chain's CDR3 is CASSEAGVTYEQYF.